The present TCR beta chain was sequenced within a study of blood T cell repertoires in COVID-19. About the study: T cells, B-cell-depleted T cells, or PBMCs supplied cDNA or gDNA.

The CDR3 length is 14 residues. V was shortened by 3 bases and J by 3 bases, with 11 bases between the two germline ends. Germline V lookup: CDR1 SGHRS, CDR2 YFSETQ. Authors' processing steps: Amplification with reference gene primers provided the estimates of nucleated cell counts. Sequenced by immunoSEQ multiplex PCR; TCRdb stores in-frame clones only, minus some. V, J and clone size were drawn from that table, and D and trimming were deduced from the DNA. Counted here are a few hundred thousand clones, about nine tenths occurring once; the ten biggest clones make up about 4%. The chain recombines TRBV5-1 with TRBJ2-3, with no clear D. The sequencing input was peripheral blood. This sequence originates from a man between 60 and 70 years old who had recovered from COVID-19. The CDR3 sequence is CASSYTVGTDTQYF. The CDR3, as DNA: TGCGCCAGCAGCTACACCGTCGGGACAGATACGCAGTATTTT.